These 10 T cell receptor beta chains came from one sample sequenced in a study of T cell changes during pregnancy in multiple sclerosis. The protocol was immunoSEQ multiplex PCR, while the TCRdb copy is restricted to in-frame clones and leaves out a portion. The sample has under 95,000 clones; about 93% are singletons. The sample in question was CD4+ T cells from peripheral blood mononuclear cells, obtained before pregnancy. The receptors shown here come from a female donor with multiple sclerosis, enrolled in a pregnancy study.

A single count supports this clone. The V and J genes are TRBV5-1 and TRBJ2-3; tentative D call: TRBD1 (6 bases). The CDR3 totals 15 residues. Germline-derived CDR1 and CDR2 are SGHRS and YFSETQ. Trimming took 0 bases from V and 7 from J, leaving 15 bases between them. The CDR3 sequence: CASSLENRERNTQYF. The CDR3 DNA sequence: TGCGCCAGCAGCTTGGAAAACAGGGAGAGGAATACGCAGTATTTT.

This chain links TRBV28 with TRBJ1-6, with D possibly matching TRBD1 (6 bases). The CDR3 spans 14 residues. Germline V gives CDR1 MDHEN, CDR2 SYDVKM. The germline V and J ends were trimmed by 10 bases and 2 bases, with 12 bases remaining between them. CDR3 sequence (DNA): TGTGCCATTCAGGGGACGCCCTATAATTCACCCCTCCACTTT. Translation gives CAIQGTPYNSPLHF.

This CDR3 is CASSLDPKLPSTQYF. The CDR3 DNA reads TGTGCCAGCAGCTTGGACCCAAAGCTCCCCTCTACGCAGTATTTT. V usage is TRBV5-4 and J usage is TRBJ2-3; D is undetermined. V gave up 0 bases and J gave up 8 bases, with 16 bases separating them. CDR1 and CDR2 (germline): SGHNT, YYREEE (reference sequence). This CDR3 comprises 15 residues.

Written as DNA, the CDR3 is TGTGCCAGCTCTACAAGTACCCGGGGCACTGAAGCTTTCTTT. This encodes CASSTSTRGTEAFF. The chain has TRBV18 and TRBJ1-1, with unresolved D. Germline values: CDR1 KGHSH, CDR2 LQKENI. The CDR3 contains 14 residues. V lost 6 bases, J lost 4 bases, and 15 bases lay in between.

The chain couples TRBV30 to TRBJ2-2, with D perhaps matching TRBD2 (6 bases). The CDR3 loop spans 15 amino acids. Germline CDR1 and CDR2: GTSNPN and SVGIG (reference sequence). The germline V and J ends were trimmed by 5 bases and 2 bases, with 15 bases remaining between them. The CDR3 here is CAWCLGGRNTGELFF. CDR3 sequence (DNA): TGTGCCTGGTGCTTGGGGGGTCGAAACACCGGGGAGCTGTTTTTT.

This rearrangement joins TRBV7-8 to TRBJ1-1; 8 positions match TRBD1. Germline CDR1 and CDR2: SGHVS and FQNEAQ. Trimming took 1 base from V and 13 from J; bases not matched to a gene: 11. This CDR3 has 14 amino acids. The CDR3 region is CASSLGGQGAGDFF. Written as DNA, the CDR3 is TGTGCCAGCAGCTTAGGAGGTCAGGGGGCTGGGGATTTCTTT.

The V and J genes are TRBV28 and TRBJ2-7; D is possibly TRBD1 (6 bases). The CDR3 length is 15 residues. From germline, CDR1 is MDHEN and CDR2 SYDVKM. V was pared by 6 bases and J by 0 bases, with 15 bases between. CDR3 DNA sequence: TGTGCCAGCAGCCGACAGGTCGCGCTCTCCTACGAGCAGTACTTC. Translating it yields CASSRQVALSYEQYF.

CDR3 coding DNA: TGCGCCAGCAGCCGGGGGGGTCCGGGACTAGCGGGGAATGAGCAGTTCTTC. Translating gives CASSRGGPGLAGNEQFF. The rearrangement links TRBV4-3 to TRBJ2-1; 13 bases map to TRBD2. Germline-derived CDR1 and CDR2 are LGHNA and YSLEER. This CDR3 spans 17 amino acids. V lost 4 bases and J lost 7; bases outside the gene matches: 10.

In this sample, this clone turned up once. The rearrangement uses TRBV7-6 and TRBJ2-1; 12 nucleotides match TRBD1. Germline V gives CDR1 SGHVS, CDR2 FNYEAQ. V lost 1 base, J lost 8 bases, and 6 bases stayed unmatched. CDR3 length: 16 amino acids. The CDR3 nucleotides are TGTGCCAGCAGCTTAGAGGGGGACAGGGGGCGGTATGAGCAGTTCTTC. Translating gives CASSLEGDRGRYEQFF.

This clone was counted only a few times. The chain couples TRBV30 to TRBJ1-1; 7 positions match TRBD1. Trimming took 5 bases from V and 5 from J; bases not matched to a gene: 8. Looked up from germline, CDR1 is GTSNPN and CDR2 is SVGIG (reference sequence). The CDR3 spans 13 residues. CDR3 DNA: TGTGCCTGGGCCCGACAGGGTCTTACTGAAGCTTTCTTT. This codes for CAWARQGLTEAFF.